The 25 T cell receptor beta chains below all came from one sample that was sequenced in a study of blood T cell repertoires in COVID-19. Generated by immunoSEQ multiplex PCR, the TCRdb table keeps only in-frame clones and is missing some. This table has 55,000 to 80,000 clones, approximately 83% appearing once. Sequencing was done on a sample of peripheral blood. The receptor set was obtained from a human donor in a cohort sampled during active COVID-19.

This clone was observed a single time. The chain couples TRBV6-2 or TRBV6-3 to TRBJ2-3, with 9 bases aligning to TRBD2. Germline V gives CDR1 MNHEY, CDR2 SVGEGT. The CDR3 is 16 amino acids. V lost 6 bases to trimming and J lost 5 bases; unmatched junction nucleotides: 12. The CDR3 coding sequence is TGTGCCAGCAGCACCCCACAGCGGGGGGTGGTAGATACGCAGTATTTT. Its translation is CASSTPQRGVVDTQYF.

For this clone: Other DNA sequences in this specimen translate into the identical CDR3. The chain couples TRBV3-1 (or the pseudogene TRBV3-2) to TRBJ1-1, with 7 bases that match TRBD1. The V segment lost 4 bases and the J segment 1 base; nucleotides outside the gene matches: 3. The CDR3 covers 14 residues. Germline V gene data show CDR1 as LGHDT and CDR2 as YNNKEL (reference sequence). The CDR3 reads CASSPRDRNTEAFF. DNA for the CDR3: TGTGCCAGCAGCCCCAGGGACAGGAACACTGAAGCTTTCTTT.

This clone was seen just once. V is TRBV7-9 and J is TRBJ2-3, with 10 bases identical to TRBD1. CDR3 length equals 19 residues. With 1 base clipped from V and 6 bases from J, the junction kept 16 bases outside the gene matches. The germline V gene has CDR1 SEHNR and CDR2 FQNEAQ (reference sequence). The CDR3 reads CASSLVLGQGPGDPDTQYF. CDR3 nucleotides: TGTGCCAGCAGCTTAGTCTTGGGACAGGGGCCGGGGGATCCCGATACGCAGTATTTT.

The chain has TRBV5-1 and TRBJ1-5; D is ambiguous. CDR1 is SGHRS, CDR2 YFSETQ, per germline. This CDR3 spans 15 amino acids. The V gene lost 0 bases and the J gene lost 0 bases, with 7 bases spanning the gap. CDR3 sequence (DNA): TGCGCCAGCAGCTTGGGTTACAGTAGCAATCAGCCCCAGCATTTT. Translating gives CASSLGYSSNQPQHF.

The CDR3 nucleotides are TGTGCCAGCAGGGGCGACACGCGCTCTGGAAACACCATATATTTT. Translated: CASRGDTRSGNTIYF. This sequence joins TRBV2 and TRBJ1-3; D is uncertain. V dropped 6 bases and J dropped 0 bases, with 12 bases sitting between them. Germline-derived CDR1 and CDR2 are SNHLY and FYNNEI. This CDR3 is 15 amino acids long.

The chain links TRBV14 to TRBJ2-6; 7 bases match TRBD1. V lost 2 bases, J lost 0 bases, and 4 bases stayed unmatched. Germline assignment: CDR1 SGHDN and CDR2 FVKESK. CDR3 length: 17 residues. CDR3 nucleotide sequence: TGTGCCAGCAGCCAACCCTGGGACAGCTCTGGGGCCAACGTCCTGACTTTC. It translates to CASSQPWDSSGANVLTF.

This clone is medium-sized by share. J is TRBJ1-1 and V is TRBV6-2 or TRBV6-3; D is undetermined. V lost 3 bases and J 5 bases, leaving 22 bases between the germline ends. Per germline, CDR1 MNHEY and CDR2 SVGEGT. The CDR3 length is 17 residues. CDR3 DNA: TGTGCCAGCAGTTATGCGGGTTTGAGGGCCGGGAGGACTGAAGCTTTCTTT. Amino acid sequence: CASSYAGLRAGRTEAFF.

In this sample, this clone turned up once. This chain joins TRBV3-1 (or the pseudogene TRBV3-2) and TRBJ2-7; 9 bases agree with TRBD1. Germline-derived CDR1 and CDR2 are LGHDT and YNNKEL (reference sequence). V lost 3 bases to trimming and J lost 6 bases; unmatched junction nucleotides: 9. This CDR3 region has 15 residues. The CDR3: CASSQAGTGSTEQYF. CDR3 DNA sequence: TGTGCCAGCAGCCAGGCGGGGACAGGGTCCACCGAGCAGTACTTC.

This chain links TRBV7-2 with TRBJ1-2; 8 bases are a match to TRBD1. V was pared by 3 bases and J by 7 bases, with 10 bases of the junction left unmatched. The CDR3 is made up of 15 amino acids. Germline lookup yields CDR1 SGHTA and CDR2 FQGNSA. DNA of the CDR3: TGTGCCAGCAGCTTTGACTCTACAGGGGGATCTGGCTACACCTTC. It yields the protein CASSFDSTGGSGYTF.

This chain joins TRBV2 and TRBJ2-5; 7 nucleotides align to TRBD1. The CDR3 has 15 amino acids. After removal of 4 bases from V and 2 bases from J, the junction contained 7 bases not matched to a gene. Germline-derived CDR1 and CDR2 are SNHLY and FYNNEI. The CDR3 protein is CASSGPPGQQETQYF. CDR3 DNA: TGTGCCAGCAGTGGACCACCGGGACAGCAAGAGACCCAGTACTTC.

The gene calls are TRBV6-5 and TRBJ2-1; D is ambiguous. The CDR3 has 13 residues. Trimming removed 6 bases at V and 2 bases at J, with 8 bases between. CDR1 is MNHEY and CDR2 is SVGAGI in the germline V gene. The CDR3 DNA reads TGTGCCAGCAGGGCGGTAACCTACAATGAGCAGTTCTTC. It yields the protein CASRAVTYNEQFF.

The CDR3, as DNA: TGTGCCTGGAGTGCCGGACTAGCAAGCACAGATACGCAGTATTTT. Amino acid sequence: CAWSAGLASTDTQYF. V usage is TRBV30 and J usage is TRBJ2-3, with 8 bases matching TRBD2. Trimming removed 1 base from V and 0 bases from J; junction bases left unmatched: 3. Germline-derived CDR1 and CDR2 are GTSNPN and SVGIG (reference sequence). The CDR3 has 15 residues.

The rearrangement links TRBV10-1 to TRBJ2-1; tentative D call: TRBD1 (7 bases). The CDR3 runs 15 residues. V was shortened by 9 bases and J by 0 bases, with 15 bases between the two germline ends. Germline-derived CDR1 and CDR2 are WNHNN and SYGVQD (reference sequence). CDR3 nucleotide sequence: TGCGCCAGGTGGGGGGACAGAAGCTCCTACAATGAGCAGTTCTTC. Amino acids: CARWGDRSSYNEQFF.

The CDR3 region is CAWSVQVGEKLFF. The CDR3, as DNA: TGTGCCTGGAGTGTACAGGTGGGGGAAAAACTGTTTTTT. This rearrangement joins TRBV30 to TRBJ1-4; tentative D call: TRBD1 (5 bases). From germline, CDR1 is GTSNPN and CDR2 SVGIG (reference sequence). Between the trimmed V and J ends, which lost 0 bases and 8 bases, there was a span of 10 bases. CDR3 length equals 13 residues.

This clone appeared once. V is TRBV3-1 (or the pseudogene TRBV3-2) and J is TRBJ1-2, with 7 bases lining up with TRBD1. Unmatched junction bases numbered 7, after V lost 4 bases and J lost 8 bases. The CDR3 runs to 13 residues. Per germline, CDR1 LGHDT and CDR2 YNNKEL (reference sequence). CDR3 amino acids: CASSPTTGRGYTF. As DNA, the CDR3 is TGTGCCAGCAGCCCGACGACAGGGAGAGGCTACACCTTC.

This clone was observed a single time. This CDR3 is CASSSRDEQFF. The CDR3 DNA reads as TGTGCCAGCAGCTCCCGGGATGAGCAGTTCTTC. J is TRBJ2-1 and V is TRBV5-4, with D unclear. Germline lookup yields CDR1 SGHNT and CDR2 YYREEE (reference sequence). V was clipped by 3 bases and J by 8 bases, with 6 bases between them. CDR3 length: 11 residues.

The chain links TRBV3-1 (or the pseudogene TRBV3-2) to TRBJ2-3; 8 bases are shared with TRBD1. From germline, CDR1 is LGHDT and CDR2 YNNKEL (reference sequence). The CDR3 covers 16 residues. V lost 4 bases, J lost 4 bases, and 10 bases stayed unmatched. The CDR3 DNA reads TGTGCCAGCAGCCTCAAATTAGGGACAGGACCAGATACGCAGTATTTT. It encodes CASSLKLGTGPDTQYF.

The V and J genes are TRBV5-6 and TRBJ2-3, with 10 bases that match TRBD1. Trimming took 1 base from V and 3 from J; bases not matched to a gene: 2. The CDR3 consists of 15 residues. Germline assignment: CDR1 SGHDT and CDR2 YYEEEE. The CDR3 bases are TGTGCCAGCAGCTTGCCGGGACAGGGGACAGATACGCAGTATTTT. Translated: CASSLPGQGTDTQYF.

This chain joins TRBV18 and TRBJ1-1; a possible D gene is TRBD1 (6 bases). Trimming pared 5 bases from V and 0 bases from J, leaving 16 bases between. In germline, CDR1 is KGHSH, CDR2 LQKENI. This CDR3 has 16 amino acids. The CDR3 bases are TGTGCCAGCTCAGAATCCCCAGGGGATCTGAACACTGAAGCTTTCTTT. Encoded protein: CASSESPGDLNTEAFF. Complete variable domain (other parts from reference TRBV18 and TRBJ1-1): NAGVMQNPRHLVRRRGQEARLRCSPMKGHSHVYWYRQLPEEGLKFMVYLQKENIIDESGMPKERFSAEFPKEGPSILRIQQVVRGDSAAYFCASSESPGDLNTEAFFGQGTRLTVV.

This chain joins TRBV6-5 and TRBJ2-5; TRBD1 matches 8 bases. V lost 6 bases, J lost 4 bases, and 1 base stayed unmatched. This CDR3 has 12 residues. Germline values: CDR1 MNHEY, CDR2 SVGAGI. This CDR3 is CASSRGRETQYF. The CDR3 DNA follows: TGTGCCAGCAGCAGGGGGCGAGAGACCCAGTACTTC.

Turning to this clone: The same CDR3 also results from other DNA sequences found in this sample. This chain joins TRBV30 and TRBJ2-7, with D perhaps matching TRBD1 (6 bases). V was clipped by 1 base and J by 1 base, with 8 bases between them. The CDR3 loop spans 13 amino acids. CDR1 and CDR2 from the germline V gene are GTSNPN and SVGIG (reference sequence). The CDR3 nucleotides read TGTGCCTGGAGTGGCAGGGGTTCCTACGAGCAGTACTTC. Translation gives CAWSGRGSYEQYF.

In nucleotides, the CDR3 is TGTGCCAGCAGCCAAGGGACTAGCGGGGGAATCGGGACCCAGTACTTC. It codes for CASSQGTSGGIGTQYF. The J gene is TRBJ2-5, the V gene TRBV3-1 (or the pseudogene TRBV3-2), with 13 nucleotides matching TRBD2. The CDR3 extends over 16 amino acids. Germline-derived CDR1 and CDR2 are LGHDT and YNNKEL (reference sequence). V was pared by 1 base and J by 7 bases, with 6 bases of the junction left unmatched.

This chain links TRBV3-1 (or the pseudogene TRBV3-2) with TRBJ2-7; 9 bases match TRBD2. The junction had 11 bases not matched to a gene; V was cut back by 0 bases and J by 2 bases. The CDR3 loop spans 18 amino acids. Looked up from germline, CDR1 is LGHDT and CDR2 is YNNKEL (reference sequence). The CDR3 loop reads CASSQDAWGSGGPYEQYF. The CDR3 DNA is TGTGCCAGCAGCCAAGATGCCTGGGGTAGCGGGGGCCCCTACGAGCAGTACTTC.

The genes are TRBV5-4 and TRBJ2-2; 7 nucleotides agree with TRBD1. Looked up from germline, CDR1 is SGHNT and CDR2 is YYREEE (reference sequence). The CDR3 length is 15 residues. With V trimmed by 3 bases and J by 1 base, 3 bases remained unmatched. The CDR3 sequence is CASSSGQMNTGELFF. CDR3 coding DNA: TGTGCCAGCAGCTCGGGACAGATGAACACCGGGGAGCTGTTTTTT.

This chain uses TRBV7-6 with TRBJ2-3, with 7 bases identical to TRBD1. Germline V gene sequence: CDR1 SGHVS, CDR2 FNYEAQ. Trimming at V came to 3 bases and at J to 5 bases, leaving 2 bases not matched to a gene. This CDR3 comprises 13 residues. The CDR3 spells CASSFQGEDTQYF. In DNA, the CDR3 is TGTGCCAGCAGCTTTCAGGGGGAAGATACGCAGTATTTT.